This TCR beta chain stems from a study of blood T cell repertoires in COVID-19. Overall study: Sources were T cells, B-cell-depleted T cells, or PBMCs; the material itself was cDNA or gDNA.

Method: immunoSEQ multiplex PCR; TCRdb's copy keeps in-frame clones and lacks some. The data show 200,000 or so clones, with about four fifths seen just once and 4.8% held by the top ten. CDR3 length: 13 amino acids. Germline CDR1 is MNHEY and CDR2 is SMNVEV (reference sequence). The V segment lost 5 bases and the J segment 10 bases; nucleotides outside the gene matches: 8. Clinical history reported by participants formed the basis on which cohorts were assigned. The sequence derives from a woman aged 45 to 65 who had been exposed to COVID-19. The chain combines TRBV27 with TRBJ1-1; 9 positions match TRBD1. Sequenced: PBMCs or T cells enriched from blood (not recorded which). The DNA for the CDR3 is TGTGCCAGCAGTCCAACAGGGGGCGCGGTAGCTTTCTTT. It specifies CASSPTGGAVAFF.